These 22 T cell receptor beta chains originate from one sample sequenced in a study of shared clonotypes between healthy human individuals. Assay: immunoSEQ multiplex PCR; the TCRdb copy retains only in-frame clones and omits some. Counted here are around 1.4 million clones, 97% to 99% occurring once; the ten biggest clones make up 0.3% to 0.45%. The sequencing input was naive CD4+ T cells sorted from blood. Subset here: CD45RA+ positively selected. The origin of the receptors is a man in his thirties or forties in good health.

This clone was counted a single time. The chain recombines TRBV4-3 with TRBJ2-3; 9 positions agree with TRBD1. The CDR3 totals 15 residues. After removal of 4 bases from V and 3 bases from J, the junction contained 5 bases not matched to a gene. Germline V gene sequence: CDR1 LGHNA, CDR2 YSLEER. The CDR3 nucleotides are TGCGCCAGCAGCCTCGGACAGGGGAGTACAGATACGCAGTATTTT. This encodes CASSLGQGSTDTQYF.

Worth noting for this clone: Other DNA variants within this sample encode the same CDR3. V usage is TRBV15 and J usage is TRBJ2-6, with D unclear. Germline CDR1 is LNHNV and CDR2 is YYDKDF (reference sequence). V dropped 0 bases and J dropped 2 bases, with 8 bases sitting between them. This CDR3 spans 16 amino acids. CDR3 nucleotide sequence: TGTGCCACCAGCAGAGATAAAGGGACTGGGGCCAACGTCCTGACTTTC. It encodes CATSRDKGTGANVLTF.

The chain employs TRBV28 and TRBJ2-7, with 10 positions matching TRBD2. The CDR3 covers 14 residues. Germline V lookup: CDR1 MDHEN, CDR2 SYDVKM. The J segment lost 11 bases and the V segment lost 8 bases, leaving 15 bases of the junction unmatched. The CDR3 reads CASGIGLAAPLEYF. CDR3 coding DNA: TGTGCCAGCGGAATTGGACTAGCGGCTCCTTTAGAGTACTTC.

The rearrangement uses TRBV1 and TRBJ2-7; the D segment call TRBD2 is taken from the table without a DNA check. TRBV1 is a listed pseudogene. The CDR3 sequence is 16 residues long. CDR3 bases: TGCACCAGCAGCCAAGACTATGGACTAGCGGGAGGAGAGCAGTACTTC. Amino acids: CTSSQDYGLAGGEQYF.

The gene calls are TRBV7-8 and TRBJ2-1, with D perhaps TRBD1 (5 bases). V lost 6 bases to trimming and J lost 10 bases, with 16 bases between them. Germline CDR1 SGHVS, CDR2 FQNEAQ. This CDR3 has 13 amino acids. CDR3 sequence (DNA): TGTGCCAGCAGGCCCTCAGGGTTAGAGGAGCAGTTCTTC. This encodes CASRPSGLEEQFF.

The chain employs TRBV25-1 and TRBJ1-4, with TRBD1 matching 10 bases. This CDR3 region has 17 residues. Germline CDR1 MGHDK, CDR2 SYGVNS. V shed 0 bases, J shed 6 bases, and the junction held 7 bases outside the gene matches. The CDR3 nucleotides are TGTGCCAGCAGTGAATATAGGGGACAGGGGAGGTATGAAAAACTGTTTTTT. This encodes CASSEYRGQGRYEKLFF.

This clone was seen just once. The CDR3 region has the DNA TGTGCCAGCAGCTTAGAGGGGGCCGCTTTCTTT. Translation gives CASSLEGAAFF. This chain joins TRBV7-8 and TRBJ1-1, with TRBD1 matching 7 bases. The trim removed 1 base at V and 11 bases at J, leaving 1 base unmatched. Germline V gives CDR1 SGHVS, CDR2 FQNEAQ. This CDR3 has 11 residues.

This sequence joins TRBV5-5 and TRBJ2-1; D is perhaps TRBD1 (6 bases). Germline V gene sequence: CDR1 SGHKS, CDR2 YYEKEE (reference sequence). The CDR3 spans 12 residues. V gave up 4 bases and J gave up 10 bases, with 12 bases separating them. CDR3 in amino acids: CASSLTTGEQFF. The DNA for the CDR3 is TGTGCCAGCAGCCTCACCACAGGGGAGCAGTTCTTC.

The chain has TRBV15 and TRBJ1-2, with D possibly being TRBD1 (5 bases). CDR3 length: 17 residues. Germline V gene lookup returns CDR1 LNHNV and CDR2 YYDKDF (reference sequence). V dropped 0 bases and J dropped 0 bases, with 14 bases sitting between them. The CDR3 spells CATSRDNRRIANYGYTF. CDR3 nucleotides: TGTGCCACCAGCAGAGACAACAGGAGGATAGCTAACTATGGCTACACCTTC.

As regards this clone: Other DNA sequences in the sample encode the same CDR3. The V call is TRBV7-9, the J call TRBJ2-7; D uncertain. This CDR3 has 14 amino acids. V was clipped by 1 base and J by 2 bases, with 9 bases between them. Germline loops: CDR1 SEHNR, CDR2 FQNEAQ (reference sequence). The CDR3 sequence is CASSLGRGTYEQYF. The CDR3 nucleotides read TGTGCCAGCAGCTTAGGCCGCGGTACCTACGAGCAGTACTTC.

The chain combines TRBV7-9 with TRBJ2-5, with D unclear. The CDR3 runs 13 residues. V was shortened by 4 bases and J by 3 bases, with 9 bases between the two germline ends. CDR1 is SEHNR, CDR2 FQNEAQ, per germline (reference sequence). This CDR3 reads CASSSIGKETQYF. CDR3 bases: TGTGCCAGCAGCTCGATAGGAAAAGAGACCCAGTACTTC.

This clone was recorded only once. Distinct nucleotide sequences in the sample also encode this CDR3. J is TRBJ2-5 and V is TRBV18; either TRBD1 or TRBD2 may supply D (6 bases each). CDR1 is KGHSH and CDR2 is LQKENI in the germline V gene. The CDR3 has 14 amino acids. V dropped 3 bases and J dropped 2 bases, with 10 bases sitting between them. This chain's CDR3 is CASSPTGAQETQYF. The CDR3 DNA reads TGTGCCAGCTCACCGACGGGGGCGCAAGAGACCCAGTACTTC.

The V and J genes are TRBV5-4 and TRBJ2-5; TRBD2 might be the D (6 bases). The V end was cut by 4 bases, the J end by 5 bases, with 12 bases between. Germline CDR1 is SGHNT and CDR2 is YYREEE (reference sequence). The CDR3 runs 13 residues. The CDR3 DNA is TGTGCCAGCAGCCTCCCACGGGGGGAGACCCAGTACTTC. Amino acids: CASSLPRGETQYF.

As to this clone: This sample also contains other DNA sequences that code for the same CDR3. The chain joins TRBV5-1 to TRBJ2-3; TRBD1 agrees at 7 bases. This CDR3 has 13 residues. The V and J ends lost 1 base and 4 bases, in that order; junction bases with no gene match: 0. The germline V gene encodes CDR1 SGHRS and CDR2 YFSETQ. The CDR3 loop is CASSLTGADTQYF. The CDR3 nucleotides are TGCGCCAGCAGCTTGACAGGGGCAGATACGCAGTATTTT.

J is TRBJ1-2 and V is TRBV5-4, with 8 bases fitting TRBD1. Germline loops: CDR1 SGHNT, CDR2 YYREEE (reference sequence). The trim removed 6 bases at V and 2 bases at J, leaving 9 bases unmatched. This CDR3 has 15 residues. The CDR3: CASIDKDRANYGYTF. CDR3 in DNA: TGTGCCAGCATCGATAAGGACAGGGCGAACTATGGCTACACCTTC.

This clone appeared a single time. One junction end does not reproduce the germline sequence, and a read error may be involved. The rearrangement joins TRBV6-1 to TRBJ2-7, with 7 positions matching TRBD1. CDR3 length equals 13 residues. Germline V gives CDR1 MNHNS, CDR2 SASEGT. CDR3 amino acids: CASSPRLGTARIF. CDR3 nucleotides: TGTGCCAGCAGTCCACGGTTAGGGACAGCCAGAATCTTC.

This clone was seen only once. J is TRBJ2-3 and V is TRBV5-1; D uncertain. CDR3 length: 11 residues. Germline lookup yields CDR1 SGHRS and CDR2 YFSETQ. With 6 bases removed from V and 5 bases from J, the gap between germline ends came to 7 bases. The CDR3 sequence: CASTIEDTQYF. The CDR3 DNA reads as TGCGCCAGCACCATAGAAGATACGCAGTATTTT.

This chain links TRBV7-2 with TRBJ2-7, with 7 nucleotides matching TRBD2. Per the germline V gene, CDR1 is SGHTA and CDR2 is FQGNSA. V shed 1 base, J shed 4 bases, and the junction held 7 bases outside the gene matches. The length of the CDR3 is 15 residues. The CDR3 region is CASSLVAGEGYEQYF. In nucleotides, the CDR3 is TGTGCCAGCAGCTTAGTTGCGGGAGAGGGGTACGAGCAGTACTTC. The variable domain in full, completed from reference TRBV7-2 and TRBJ2-7, reads GAGVSQSPSNKVTEKGKDVELRCDPISGHTALYWYRQSLGQGLEFLIYFQGNSAPDKSGLPSDRFSAERTGGSVSTLTIQRTQQEDSAVYLCASSLVAGEGYEQYFGPGTRLTVT.

This chain connects TRBV7-8 to TRBJ1-1; D is possibly TRBD1 (6 bases). V dropped 7 bases and J dropped 2 bases, with 17 bases sitting between them. The CDR3 runs 15 residues. Germline-derived CDR1 and CDR2 are SGHVS and FQNEAQ. DNA for the CDR3: TGTGCCAGCACCCCTCTCGGACAGAAAAACACTGAAGCTTTCTTT. Protein: CASTPLGQKNTEAFF.

As for this clone: This same CDR3 is encoded by further DNA sequences in the sample. J is TRBJ2-1 and V is TRBV5-1; 14 nucleotides match TRBD2. Germline loops: CDR1 SGHRS, CDR2 YFSETQ. The CDR3 runs to 15 residues. The junction had 6 bases not matched to a gene; V was cut back by 7 bases and J by 6 bases. CDR3 loop: CASSPGLAGANEQFF. In DNA, the CDR3 is TGCGCCAGCTCCCCGGGACTAGCGGGAGCCAATGAGCAGTTCTTC.

V and J are TRBV5-1 and TRBJ2-7; no reliable D call. Trimming left V 1 base short and J 5 bases short, with 13 bases between. The CDR3 loop spans 14 amino acids. Germline lookup yields CDR1 SGHRS and CDR2 YFSETQ. CDR3 coding DNA: TGCGCCAGCAGCTTGCAGCCAGGCGGCGACGAGCAGTACTTC. It specifies CASSLQPGGDEQYF. The complete variable domain, with remaining parts taken from reference TRBV5-1 and TRBJ2-7, reads KAGVTQTPRYLIKTRGQQVTLSCSPISGHRSVSWYQQTPGQGLQFLFEYFSETQRNKGNFPGRFSGRQFSNSRSEMNVSTLELGDSALYLCASSLQPGGDEQYFGPGTRLTVT.

CDR3 DNA sequence: TGTGCCACCAGCCTCGGGCGAAGGGGGGTCTCCTCTGGGGCCAACGTCCTGACTTTC. It yields the protein CATSLGRRGVSSGANVLTF. This chain links TRBV15 with TRBJ2-6, with D perhaps assigned TRBD1 or TRBD2 (6 bases each). The CDR3 length is 19 residues. Trimming stripped 5 bases from V and 0 bases from J, with 20 bases between. The germline V gene encodes CDR1 LNHNV and CDR2 YYDKDF (reference sequence).